A single sample gave rise to the 8 T cell receptor beta chains below, sequenced in a study of blood T cell repertoires in COVID-19 (dated by TCRdb to 2018 to 2020). Receptor amplification or capture employed the immunoSEQ multiplex PCR assay. This immuneACCESS table, as held by TCRdb, lists in-frame sequences with V and J called but not all clones. Of the missing ones, under half trace to an unresolved V gene in checked studies; the others have no known cause. Here the sample has roughly 170,000 clones; around 85% occur a single time. Around 21% of the sample goes to the ten largest clones. Sample: peripheral blood. These receptors came from a man in his 70s with active or convalescent COVID-19.

The chain uses TRBV19 and TRBJ1-4; no reliable D call. With 5 bases removed from V and 3 bases from J, the gap between germline ends came to 16 bases. Germline CDR1 LNHDA, CDR2 SQIVND (reference sequence). The CDR3 is made up of 16 amino acids. CDR3 region: CASSSYPTLPNEKLFF. The DNA of the CDR3 is TGTGCCAGTAGTTCCTACCCCACACTACCTAATGAAAAACTGTTTTTT.

The chain has TRBV6-1 and TRBJ1-4; a weak D match, TRBD1 (5 bases). Per germline, CDR1 MNHNS and CDR2 SASEGT. Trimming took 2 bases from V and 4 from J, leaving 14 bases between them. The CDR3 consists of 16 residues. CDR3 sequence reads: CASSEPPGGGNEKLFF. The CDR3 nucleotides read TGTGCCAGCAGTGAACCCCCTGGGGGGGGTAATGAAAAACTGTTTTTT.

This clone was detected many times. This chain connects TRBV7-9 to TRBJ2-5; 9 positions match TRBD2. CDR1 and CDR2 from the germline V gene are SEHNR and FQNEAQ (reference sequence). The CDR3 is 16 amino acids. Losses at the gene ends were 4 bases for V and 4 bases for J; bases not matched to a gene: 10. The CDR3 region is CASSSPREGVVETQYF. The CDR3 DNA reads TGTGCCAGCAGCTCCCCGCGGGAGGGGGTAGTAGAGACCCAGTACTTC.

The V gene is TRBV7-3, the J gene TRBJ1-1, with D possibly TRBD1 on 6 matching bases. Trimming removed 5 bases at V and 6 bases at J, with 25 bases between. CDR1 and CDR2 from the germline V gene are SGHTA and FQGTGA. CDR3 length equals 17 residues. The CDR3 reads CASSPNPTGRWGSEAFF. For the CDR3, the DNA is TGTGCCAGCAGCCCAAACCCAACAGGGCGGTGGGGCTCTGAAGCTTTCTTT.

The rearrangement joins TRBV7-9 to TRBJ2-3; D unclear. Trimming stripped 3 bases from V and 6 bases from J, with 10 bases between. Germline V CDR1 and CDR2: SEHNR, FQNEAQ (reference sequence). This CDR3 region has 13 residues. CDR3 sequence: CASSLAKRDTQYF. CDR3 bases: TGTGCCAGCAGCTTGGCTAAGAGGGATACGCAGTATTTT.

The V and J genes are TRBV7-2 and TRBJ2-1; 9 nucleotides align to TRBD1. The ends lost 1 base at V and 4 bases at J; junction bases unmatched: 5. Germline V gene sequence: CDR1 SGHTA, CDR2 FQGNSA. The CDR3 length is 16 residues. The CDR3 protein is CASSLDGTGYYNEQFF. The DNA for the CDR3 is TGTGCCAGCAGCTTAGACGGGACAGGGTATTACAATGAGCAGTTCTTC.

The chain combines TRBV7-2 with TRBJ1-2, with no clear D. This CDR3 region has 16 residues. V was shortened by 0 bases and J by 4 bases, with 15 bases between the two germline ends. Germline assignment: CDR1 SGHTA and CDR2 FQGNSA. The DNA for the CDR3 is TGTGCCAGCAGCTTAGCGGCGGCGGGCTTAGGCTATGGCTACACCTTC. Protein product: CASSLAAAGLGYGYTF.

The J gene is TRBJ1-5, the V gene TRBV27; no reliable D call. From germline, CDR1 is MNHEY and CDR2 SMNVEV (reference sequence). V dropped 0 bases and J dropped 4 bases, with 13 bases sitting between them. The CDR3 sequence is 16 residues long. The CDR3 DNA follows: TGTGCCAGCAGTTTATCGGGCCGTTGGGTTAATCAGCCCCAGCATTTT. Amino acid sequence: CASSLSGRWVNQPQHF.